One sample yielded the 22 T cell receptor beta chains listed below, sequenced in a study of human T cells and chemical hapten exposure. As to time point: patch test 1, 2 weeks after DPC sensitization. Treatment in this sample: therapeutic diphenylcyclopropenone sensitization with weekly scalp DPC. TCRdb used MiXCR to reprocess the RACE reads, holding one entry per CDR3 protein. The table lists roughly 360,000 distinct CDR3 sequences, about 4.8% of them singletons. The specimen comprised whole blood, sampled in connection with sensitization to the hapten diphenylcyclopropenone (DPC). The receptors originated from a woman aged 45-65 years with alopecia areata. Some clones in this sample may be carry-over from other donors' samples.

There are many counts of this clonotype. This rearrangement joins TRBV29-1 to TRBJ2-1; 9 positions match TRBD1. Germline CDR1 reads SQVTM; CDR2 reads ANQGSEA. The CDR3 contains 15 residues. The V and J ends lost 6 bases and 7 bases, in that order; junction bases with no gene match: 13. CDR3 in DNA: TGCAGCGTCCCCCCGGGGGGACAGGGCATGAATGAGCAGTTCTTC. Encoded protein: CSVPPGGQGMNEQFF.

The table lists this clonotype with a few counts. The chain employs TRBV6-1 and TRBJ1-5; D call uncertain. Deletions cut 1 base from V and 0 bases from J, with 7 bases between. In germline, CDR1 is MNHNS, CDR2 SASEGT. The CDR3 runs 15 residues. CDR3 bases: TGTGCCAGCAGTGAAGGACGGTCTAGCAATCAGCCCCAGCATTTT. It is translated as CASSEGRSSNQPQHF.

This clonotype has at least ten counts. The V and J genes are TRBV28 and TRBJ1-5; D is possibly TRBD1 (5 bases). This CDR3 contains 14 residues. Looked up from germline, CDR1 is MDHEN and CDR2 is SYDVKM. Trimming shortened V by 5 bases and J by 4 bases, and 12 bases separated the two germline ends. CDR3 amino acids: CASSRDLENQPQHF. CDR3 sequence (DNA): TGTGCCAGCAGTCGGGACTTGGAAAATCAGCCCCAGCATTTT.

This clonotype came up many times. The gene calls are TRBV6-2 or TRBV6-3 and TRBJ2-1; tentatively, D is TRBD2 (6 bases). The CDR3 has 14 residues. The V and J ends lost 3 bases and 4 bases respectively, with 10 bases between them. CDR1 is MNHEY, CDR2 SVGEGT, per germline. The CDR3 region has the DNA TGTGCCAGCAGTTATGGGGGGAAATACAATGAGCAGTTCTTC. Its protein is CASSYGGKYNEQFF.

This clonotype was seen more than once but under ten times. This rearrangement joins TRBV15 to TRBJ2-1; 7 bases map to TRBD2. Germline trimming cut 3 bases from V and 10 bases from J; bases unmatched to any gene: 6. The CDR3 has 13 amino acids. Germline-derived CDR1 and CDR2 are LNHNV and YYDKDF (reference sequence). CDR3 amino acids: CATSSGGTREQFF. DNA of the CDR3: TGTGCCACCAGCAGCGGGGGGACGCGCGAGCAGTTCTTC.

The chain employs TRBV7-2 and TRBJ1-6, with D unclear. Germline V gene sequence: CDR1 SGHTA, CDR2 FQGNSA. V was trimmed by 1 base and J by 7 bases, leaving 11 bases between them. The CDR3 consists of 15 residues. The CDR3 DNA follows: TGTGCCAGCAGCTTAGGGTCCGACCGGAATTCACCCCTCCACTTT. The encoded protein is CASSLGSDRNSPLHF.

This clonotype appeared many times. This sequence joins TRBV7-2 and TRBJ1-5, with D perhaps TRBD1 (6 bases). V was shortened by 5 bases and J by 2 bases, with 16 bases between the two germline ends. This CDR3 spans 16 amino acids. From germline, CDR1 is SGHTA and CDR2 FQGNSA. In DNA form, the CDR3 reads TGTGCCAGCAGCCCCAGCCCAGGGGCTCGCAATCAGCCCCAGCATTTT. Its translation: CASSPSPGARNQPQHF.

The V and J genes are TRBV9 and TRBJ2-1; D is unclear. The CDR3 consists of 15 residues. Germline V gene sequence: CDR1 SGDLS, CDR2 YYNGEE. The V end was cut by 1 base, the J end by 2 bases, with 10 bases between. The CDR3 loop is CASSVYQLPYNEQFF. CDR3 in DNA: TGTGCCAGCAGCGTATATCAGCTACCCTACAATGAGCAGTTCTTC.

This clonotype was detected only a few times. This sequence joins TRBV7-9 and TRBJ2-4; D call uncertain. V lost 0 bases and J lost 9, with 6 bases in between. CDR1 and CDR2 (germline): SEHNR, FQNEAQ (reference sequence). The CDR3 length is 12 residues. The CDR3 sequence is CASSLAGGIQYF. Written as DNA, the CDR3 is TGTGCCAGCAGCTTAGCTGGCGGCATTCAGTACTTC.

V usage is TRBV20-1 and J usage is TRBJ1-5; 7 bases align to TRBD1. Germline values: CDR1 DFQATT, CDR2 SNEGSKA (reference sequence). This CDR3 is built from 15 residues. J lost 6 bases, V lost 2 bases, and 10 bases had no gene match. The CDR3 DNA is TGCAGTGCTAGATCCTCCACAGGGGAAGGTCAGCCCCAGCATTTT. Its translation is CSARSSTGEGQPQHF.

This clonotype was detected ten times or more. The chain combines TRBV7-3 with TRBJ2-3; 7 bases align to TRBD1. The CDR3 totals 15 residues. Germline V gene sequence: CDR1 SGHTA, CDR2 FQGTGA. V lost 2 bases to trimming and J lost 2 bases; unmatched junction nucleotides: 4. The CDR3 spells CASSLAGGSTDTQYF. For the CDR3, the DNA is TGTGCCAGCAGCTTAGCAGGGGGTTCCACAGATACGCAGTATTTT.

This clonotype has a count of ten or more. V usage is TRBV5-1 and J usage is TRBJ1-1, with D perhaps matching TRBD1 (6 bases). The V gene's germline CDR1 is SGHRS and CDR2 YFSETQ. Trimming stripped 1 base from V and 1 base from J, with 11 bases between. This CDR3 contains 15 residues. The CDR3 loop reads CASSLSQGWNTEAFF. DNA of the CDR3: TGCGCCAGCAGCTTGTCCCAGGGGTGGAACACTGAAGCTTTCTTT.

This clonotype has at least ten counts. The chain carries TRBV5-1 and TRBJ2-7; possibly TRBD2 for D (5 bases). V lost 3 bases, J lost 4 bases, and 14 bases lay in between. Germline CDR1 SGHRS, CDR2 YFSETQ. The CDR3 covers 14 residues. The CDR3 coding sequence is TGCGCCAGCAGCTCGACGTCAGGAGGATACGAGCAGTACTTC. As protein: CASSSTSGGYEQYF.

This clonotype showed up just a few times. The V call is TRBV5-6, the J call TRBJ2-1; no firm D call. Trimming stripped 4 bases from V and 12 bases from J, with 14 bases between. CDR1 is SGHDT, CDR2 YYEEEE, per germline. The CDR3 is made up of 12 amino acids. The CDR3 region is CASSLTAVGQFF. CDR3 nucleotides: TGTGCCAGCAGCCTGACCGCCGTGGGGCAGTTCTTC.

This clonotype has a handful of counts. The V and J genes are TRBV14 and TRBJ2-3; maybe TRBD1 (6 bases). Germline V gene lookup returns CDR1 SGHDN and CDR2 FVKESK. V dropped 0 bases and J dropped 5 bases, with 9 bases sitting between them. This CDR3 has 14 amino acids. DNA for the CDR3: TGTGCCAGCAGCCAAGAACAGGGAAGAGATACGCAGTATTTT. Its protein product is CASSQEQGRDTQYF.

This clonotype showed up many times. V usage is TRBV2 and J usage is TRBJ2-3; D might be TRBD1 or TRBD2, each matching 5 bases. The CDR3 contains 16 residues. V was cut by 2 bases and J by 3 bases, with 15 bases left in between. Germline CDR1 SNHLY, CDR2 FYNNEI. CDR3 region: CASSERDQVVTDTQYF. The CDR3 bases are TGTGCCAGCAGTGAAAGGGACCAGGTGGTGACAGATACGCAGTATTTT.

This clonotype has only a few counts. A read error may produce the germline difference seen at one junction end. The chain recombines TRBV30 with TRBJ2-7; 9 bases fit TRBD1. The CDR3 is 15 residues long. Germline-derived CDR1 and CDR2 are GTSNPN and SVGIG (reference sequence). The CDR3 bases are TGTGCCTGGACACGCGGGGGACAGGGCCCCCGCGAGCTGTACTTC. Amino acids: CAWTRGGQGPRELYF.

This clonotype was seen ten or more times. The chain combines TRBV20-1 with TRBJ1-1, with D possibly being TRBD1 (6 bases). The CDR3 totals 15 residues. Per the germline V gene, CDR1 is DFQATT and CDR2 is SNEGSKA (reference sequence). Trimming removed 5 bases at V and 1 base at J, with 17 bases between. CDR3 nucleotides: TGCAGTGCTGGGGGGGCAGGACTCACGAACACTGAAGCTTTCTTT. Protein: CSAGGAGLTNTEAFF.

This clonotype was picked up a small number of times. Here the CDR3 DNA reads TGTGCCAGCTCTGGGAGCTGGGGGGTGACAGATACGCAGTATTTT. This translates into CASSGSWGVTDTQYF. This rearrangement joins TRBV7-2 to TRBJ2-3; D is possibly TRBD2 (6 bases). The CDR3 is made up of 15 amino acids. Trimming removed 8 bases at V and 3 bases at J, with 18 bases between. Looked up from germline, CDR1 is SGHTA and CDR2 is FQGNSA.

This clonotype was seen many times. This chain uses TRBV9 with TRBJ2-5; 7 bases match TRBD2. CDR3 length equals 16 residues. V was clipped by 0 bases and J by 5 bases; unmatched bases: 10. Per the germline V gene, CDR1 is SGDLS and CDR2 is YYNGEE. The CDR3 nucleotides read TGTGCCAGCAGCGTAGCTGTAGGCGGGAGAAGCGAGACCCAGTACTTC. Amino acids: CASSVAVGGRSETQYF.

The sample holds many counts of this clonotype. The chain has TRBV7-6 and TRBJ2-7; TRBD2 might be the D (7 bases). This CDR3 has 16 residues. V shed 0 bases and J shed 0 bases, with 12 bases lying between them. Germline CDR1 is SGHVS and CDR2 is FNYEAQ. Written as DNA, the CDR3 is TGTGCCAGCAGCTTAGCCGTCGGGGGGCACTCCTACGAGCAGTACTTC. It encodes CASSLAVGGHSYEQYF.

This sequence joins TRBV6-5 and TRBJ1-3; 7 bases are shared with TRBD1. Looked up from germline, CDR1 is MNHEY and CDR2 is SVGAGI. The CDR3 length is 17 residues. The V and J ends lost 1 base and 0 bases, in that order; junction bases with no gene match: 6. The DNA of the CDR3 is TGTGCCAGCAGTTACTTGACAGGGTTATTCTCTGGAAACACCATATATTTT. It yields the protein CASSYLTGLFSGNTIYF.